Listed below are T cell receptor beta chains from one sample, sequenced in a study of cytomegalovirus exposure and HLA in healthy donors. Assay used: immunoSEQ multiplex PCR; TCRdb lists only in-frame clones, some missing. The repertoire includes some 120,000 clones, approximately 80% of them detected once, and 2.5% to 3.5% sits in the top ten. Sequences were obtained from PBMCs. These receptors originate from a woman between 18 and 30 years old in good health and CMV-seropositive. Each CDR3 is given with its conserved first and last residue. A D gene is named only where the DNA matches it firmly. The listing skips clone size in some rows; elsewhere it reads once, few, many or a size class.

size	J	V	D	CDR3	DNA
few	TRBJ2-3	TRBV15	NA	CATSRDAQSTDTQYF	TGTGCCACCAGCAGAGATGCACAGAGCACAGATACGCAGTATTTT
NA	TRBJ2-1	TRBV2	TRBD1	CASSLDRGQGEQFF	TGTGCCAGCAGTTTGGACAGGGGGCAAGGTGAGCAGTTCTTC
NA	TRBJ1-3	TRBV30	TRBD1	CAWDRGSSGNTIYF	TGTGCCTGGGACAGGGGCAGCTCTGGAAACACCATATATTTT
few	TRBJ2-3	TRBV4-2	NA	CASSQERAEGTDTQYF	TGTGCCAGCAGCCAAGAGAGGGCCGAGGGCACAGATACGCAGTATTTT
NA	TRBJ2-7	TRBV5-6	NA	CASSFLGRGTYEQYF	TGTGCCAGCAGCTTCCTTGGGAGGGGGACCTACGAGCAGTACTTC
NA	TRBJ1-2	TRBV19	NA	CASSSWRVRGYTF	TGTGCCAGTAGTTCCTGGAGGGTGAGAGGCTACACCTTC
NA	TRBJ2-5	TRBV5-4	TRBD1	CASSLFRDRDKETQYF	TGTGCCAGCAGCTTGTTCCGGGACAGGGATAAAGAGACCCAGTACTTC
NA	TRBJ1-1	TRBV7-3	NA	CASSLAGPLNTEAFF	TGTGCCAGCAGCTTGGCAGGGCCCTTGAACACTGAAGCTTTCTTT
NA	TRBJ2-2	TRBV7-3	TRBD1	CASSLTSTGGISGELFF	TGTGCCAGCAGCTTAACCTCGACAGGGGGCATTTCCGGGGAGCTGTTTTTT
NA	TRBJ2-7	TRBV10-2	TRBD1	CASRDSGDRGFSYEQYF	TGCGCCAGCAGGGACTCTGGGGACAGGGGTTTTTCCTACGAGCAGTACTTC